Listed below are T cell receptor beta chains from one sample, sequenced in a study of T cells after yellow fever vaccination. TCRdb passed the 5' RACE reads through MiXCR, listing each CDR3 protein once. The profile shows some 350,000 distinct CDR3 sequences, about 9.5% of them singletons. The sequenced sample was PBMCs, obtained on the day of the first yellow fever vaccination. These receptors originate from a man aged 18-30 years who received the YFV17D yellow fever vaccine. Both conserved end residues are part of each CDR3. The D gene is left open where the match is weak. The size field is filled for only some rows; it gives once, few, many or a size class.

abundance: .; v_gene: TRBV12-3/TRBV12-4; d_gene: TRBD2; j_gene: TRBJ2-2; CDR3nt: TGTGCCAGCAGTCTCGCGGGGGGGCACGGGGAGCTGTTTTTT; CDR3aa: CASSLAGGHGELFF
abundance: .; v_gene: TRBV2; d_gene: TRBD1; j_gene: TRBJ1-5; CDR3nt: TGTGCCAGTCCGGGACAGGGTAGGAACGGAGGCAATCAGCCCCAGCATTTT; CDR3aa: CASPGQGRNGGNQPQHF
abundance: .; v_gene: TRBV27; d_gene: .; j_gene: TRBJ1-5; CDR3nt: TGTGCCAGCAGCCCGGGGCCCGCTCAGCCCCAGCATTTT; CDR3aa: CASSPGPAQPQHF
abundance: .; v_gene: TRBV28; d_gene: .; j_gene: TRBJ2-5; CDR3nt: TGTGCCAGCAGTTTCGGGACTCCTCGGACGGAGACCCAGTACTTC; CDR3aa: CASSFGTPRTETQYF
abundance: .; v_gene: TRBV3-1; d_gene: .; j_gene: TRBJ1-4; CDR3nt: TGTGCCAGCAGCCGCGAGACAGGCCGTAATGAAAAACTGTTTTTT; CDR3aa: CASSRETGRNEKLFF
abundance: many; v_gene: TRBV20-1; d_gene: TRBD1; j_gene: TRBJ1-2; CDR3nt: TGCAGTGCCCCGGGACAGGGGAAAAGTGGCTACACCTTC; CDR3aa: CSAPGQGKSGYTF
abundance: .; v_gene: TRBV7-6; d_gene: .; j_gene: TRBJ2-5; CDR3nt: TGTGCCAGCAGCTTATATTTAGAGACAGAGATACAAGAGACCCAGTACTTC; CDR3aa: CASSLYLETEIQETQYF
abundance: .; v_gene: TRBV11-2; d_gene: .; j_gene: TRBJ2-2; CDR3nt: TGTGCCAGCAGCTTAGTAGGCCAGCTCCAGGCCGGGGAGCTGTTTTTT; CDR3aa: CASSLVGQLQAGELFF
abundance: few; v_gene: TRBV5-1; d_gene: .; j_gene: TRBJ1-1; CDR3nt: TGCGCCAGCAGATCCGTCCAGAACACTGAAGCTTTCTTT; CDR3aa: CASRSVQNTEAFF
abundance: .; v_gene: TRBV27; d_gene: .; j_gene: TRBJ2-3; CDR3nt: TGTGCCAGCAGCCCTAGCATTGGTTCGGATACGCAGTATTTT; CDR3aa: CASSPSIGSDTQYF
abundance: many; v_gene: TRBV4-1; d_gene: .; j_gene: TRBJ1-1; CDR3nt: TGCGCCAGCAGCCACCGGGGGAAGACGGCAGAGGACACTGAAGCTTTCTTT; CDR3aa: CASSHRGKTAEDTEAFF
abundance: .; v_gene: TRBV6-5; d_gene: .; j_gene: TRBJ1-1; CDR3nt: TGTGCCAGCAGCTTACTCGGGGGTAGTTGGAGAACTGAAGCTTTCTTT; CDR3aa: CASSLLGGSWRTEAFF
abundance: .; v_gene: TRBV28; d_gene: .; j_gene: TRBJ1-3; CDR3nt: TGTGCCAGCAGTTGGGGGGTCGGAAACACCATATATTTT; CDR3aa: CASSWGVGNTIYF
abundance: .; v_gene: TRBV24-1; d_gene: .; j_gene: TRBJ2-1; CDR3nt: TGTGCCACCCAGGGTGATAGTAATGAGCAGTTCTTC; CDR3aa: CATQGDSNEQFF
abundance: few; v_gene: TRBV29-1; d_gene: TRBD2; j_gene: TRBJ2-7; CDR3nt: TGCAGCGTCGCGGGACTAGCGGGGGGTGGGTCCTACGAGCAGTACTTC; CDR3aa: CSVAGLAGGGSYEQYF
abundance: .; v_gene: TRBV6-2/TRBV6-3; d_gene: .; j_gene: TRBJ1-1; CDR3nt: TGTGCCAGCATGGGGAACACGAACACTGAAGCTTTCTTT; CDR3aa: CASMGNTNTEAFF
abundance: .; v_gene: TRBV6-2/TRBV6-3; d_gene: TRBD1; j_gene: TRBJ1-2; CDR3nt: TGTGCCAGCAGATCCGACAGGGTTTATGGCTACACCTTC; CDR3aa: CASRSDRVYGYTF
abundance: many; v_gene: TRBV20-1; d_gene: TRBD1; j_gene: TRBJ2-5; CDR3nt: TGCAGTGCTTGTCCGGACAGGATGCCAGAGACCCAGTACTTC; CDR3aa: CSACPDRMPETQYF
abundance: few; v_gene: TRBV5-1; d_gene: .; j_gene: TRBJ2-5; CDR3nt: TGCGCCAGCAGCTCCCGGGACCATCTACAAGAGACCCAGTACTTC; CDR3aa: CASSSRDHLQETQYF
abundance: .; v_gene: TRBV18; d_gene: .; j_gene: TRBJ2-7; CDR3nt: TGTGCCAGCTCACGATCACAGGACTTCTACGAGCAGTACTTC; CDR3aa: CASSRSQDFYEQYF
abundance: .; v_gene: TRBV20-1; d_gene: TRBD2; j_gene: TRBJ2-1; CDR3nt: TGCAGTGCGAGCGGGGGGCTCAATGAGCAGTTCTTC; CDR3aa: CSASGGLNEQFF
abundance: few; v_gene: TRBV29-1; d_gene: TRBD1; j_gene: TRBJ2-2; CDR3nt: TGCAGCGTGGGTGGACAGGACCCTGGGGGCGGGGAGCTGTTTTTT; CDR3aa: CSVGGQDPGGGELFF
abundance: .; v_gene: TRBV5-4; d_gene: TRBD1; j_gene: TRBJ2-2; CDR3nt: TGTGCCAGCAGCCCTAGGGGGCTAGCCCGAGCCGGGGAGCTGTTTTTT; CDR3aa: CASSPRGLARAGELFF
abundance: .; v_gene: TRBV7-2; d_gene: TRBD2; j_gene: TRBJ2-1; CDR3nt: TGTGCCAGCAGCTTAGCAGGCGGGGGGGCCTATGAGCAGTTCTTC; CDR3aa: CASSLAGGGAYEQFF
abundance: many; v_gene: TRBV29-1; d_gene: .; j_gene: TRBJ2-1; CDR3nt: TGCAGCGTTGAAGGGACAGACACCTACAATGAGCAGTTCTTC; CDR3aa: CSVEGTDTYNEQFF
abundance: few; v_gene: TRBV7-2; d_gene: TRBD2; j_gene: TRBJ2-5; CDR3nt: TGTGCCAGCAGCCCAAGCTCGGGGGGATCCGAGACCCAGTACTTC; CDR3aa: CASSPSSGGSETQYF
abundance: .; v_gene: TRBV7-2; d_gene: TRBD2; j_gene: TRBJ2-2; CDR3nt: TGTGCCAGCAGCTTGAACGGCGGGGGGGCAACCGGGGAGCTGTTTTTT; CDR3aa: CASSLNGGGATGELFF